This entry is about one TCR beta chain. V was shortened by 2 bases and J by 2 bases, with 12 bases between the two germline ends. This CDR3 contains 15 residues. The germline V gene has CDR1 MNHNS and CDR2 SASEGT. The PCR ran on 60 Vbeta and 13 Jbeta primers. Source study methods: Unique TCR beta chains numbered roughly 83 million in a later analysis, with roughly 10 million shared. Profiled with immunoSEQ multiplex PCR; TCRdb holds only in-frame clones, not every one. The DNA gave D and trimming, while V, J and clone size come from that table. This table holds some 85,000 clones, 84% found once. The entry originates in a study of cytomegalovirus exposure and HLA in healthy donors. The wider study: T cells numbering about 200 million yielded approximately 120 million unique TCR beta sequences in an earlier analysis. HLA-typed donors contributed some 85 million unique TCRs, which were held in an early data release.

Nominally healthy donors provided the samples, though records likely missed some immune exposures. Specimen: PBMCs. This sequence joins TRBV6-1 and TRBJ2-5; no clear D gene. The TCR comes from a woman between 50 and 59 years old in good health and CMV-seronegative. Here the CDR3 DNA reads TGTGCCAGCAGTGAATCGGCGGCGTTTCAAGAGACCCAGTACTTC. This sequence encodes CASSESAAFQETQYF.